Following are 11 T cell receptor beta chains from one sample sequenced in a study of blood T cell dynamics during melanoma immunotherapy. Specified time point: week 3, after first cycle of checkpoint inhibitor. Measured with immunoSEQ multiplex PCR; TCRdb has only the in-frame clones, and not every one. This sample has tens of thousands of clones, with approximately 80% found just once. The sequences come from blood, collected from a patient treated with checkpoint blockade. These receptors all stem from a human donor with melanoma.

Only one count was recorded for this clone. The chain has TRBV2 and TRBJ2-1; D remains ambiguous. Germline V gene lookup returns CDR1 SNHLY and CDR2 FYNNEI. The germline V and J ends were trimmed by 9 bases and 5 bases, with 5 bases remaining between them. This CDR3 region has 10 residues. CDR3 bases: TGTGCCAGTGACCACAATGAGCAGTTCTTC. This codes for CASDHNEQFF.

This chain uses TRBV5-5 with TRBJ2-7, with no clear D. V was pared by 0 bases and J by 4 bases, with 11 bases between. The CDR3 loop spans 14 amino acids. Germline V gene sequence: CDR1 SGHKS, CDR2 YYEKEE (reference sequence). CDR3 sequence reads: CASSLGPHEYEQYF. The CDR3 DNA sequence: TGTGCCAGCAGCTTGGGACCCCACGAGTACGAGCAGTACTTC.

The rearrangement links TRBV11-3 to TRBJ2-7, with D possibly TRBD1 on 6 matching bases. Germline V gene lookup returns CDR1 SGHNT and CDR2 YENEEA. V was pared by 0 bases and J by 0 bases, with 9 bases between. The CDR3 has 15 amino acids. CDR3 sequence reads: CASSLDGGLSYEQYF. The DNA for the CDR3 is TGTGCCAGCAGCTTAGATGGGGGCCTCTCCTACGAGCAGTACTTC.

The chain has TRBV6-1 and TRBJ2-7; D gene ambiguous. Germline V gene lookup returns CDR1 MNHNS and CDR2 SASEGT. Between the trimmed V and J ends, which lost 6 bases and 0 bases, there was a span of 12 bases. This CDR3 region has 14 residues. In DNA, the CDR3 is TGTGCCAGCAGACAAAACATCTTCTCCTACGAGCAGTACTTC. This encodes CASRQNIFSYEQYF.

CDR3 nucleotide sequence: TGTGCCAGCAGTGTTGTGGACGGAGTCTATGGCTACACCTTC. Its translation is CASSVVDGVYGYTF. The genes are TRBV2 and TRBJ1-2; no definite D call. V lost 4 bases and J 4 bases, leaving 13 bases between the germline ends. CDR3 size: 14 residues. The germline CDR1 and CDR2 sequences are SNHLY and FYNNEI.

The genes are TRBV11-2 and TRBJ2-3; the match to TRBD2 covers 7 bases. Trimming removed 2 bases from V and 3 bases from J; junction bases left unmatched: 8. From germline, CDR1 is SGHAT and CDR2 FQNNGV. The CDR3 has 16 amino acids. The CDR3 region is CASSLSAGVGTDTQYF. The CDR3 DNA is TGTGCCAGCAGCTTATCGGCGGGAGTGGGGACAGATACGCAGTATTTT.

In DNA form, the CDR3 reads TGTGCCAGTAGTCCCCAGACAGGGGATCCTGAAGCTTTCTTT. This codes for CASSPQTGDPEAFF. The rearrangement joins TRBV19 to TRBJ1-1, with 8 bases fitting TRBD1. Germline V lookup: CDR1 LNHDA, CDR2 SQIVND (reference sequence). This CDR3 spans 14 amino acids. With 5 bases clipped from V and 6 bases from J, the junction kept 8 bases outside the gene matches.

This sequence joins TRBV6-1 and TRBJ1-1; unclear D gene. In germline, CDR1 is MNHNS, CDR2 SASEGT. This CDR3 is built from 13 residues. V lost 5 bases to trimming and J lost 3 bases, with 10 bases between them. The CDR3 loop is CASSRVADTEAFF. The CDR3 DNA sequence: TGTGCCAGCAGTAGGGTTGCCGACACTGAAGCTTTCTTT.

J is TRBJ2-7 and V is TRBV18; D may be TRBD1 (6 bases). The V gene lost 2 bases and the J gene lost 3 bases, with 14 bases spanning the gap. The CDR3 covers 15 residues. Germline CDR1 is KGHSH and CDR2 is LQKENI. For the CDR3, the DNA is TGTGCCAGCTCACCAAATCAGGGGAGATTCTACGAGCAGTACTTC. This translates into CASSPNQGRFYEQYF.

The chain uses TRBV4-1 and TRBJ2-7, with a tentative D call TRBD1 (5 bases). Trimming pared 0 bases from V and 6 bases from J, leaving 9 bases between. The CDR3 is 13 residues long. Germline CDR1 is MGHRA and CDR2 is YSYEKL. CDR3 loop: CASSQDRQFEQYF. The CDR3 DNA reads as TGCGCCAGCAGCCAAGATAGACAGTTCGAGCAGTACTTC.

V and J are TRBV5-1 and TRBJ2-2; tentative D call: TRBD2 (6 bases). V lost 4 bases and J lost 0, with 13 bases in between. This CDR3 contains 16 residues. Germline CDR1 SGHRS, CDR2 YFSETQ. This CDR3 is CASSPGRGTNTGELFF. DNA for the CDR3: TGCGCCAGCAGCCCCGGACGGGGGACGAACACCGGGGAGCTGTTTTTT.